The 27 T cell receptor beta chains listed next were all sequenced from one sample in a study of blood T cell repertoires in COVID-19. The method was immunoSEQ multiplex PCR; TCRdb's version includes in-frame clones alone and lacks a portion of them. The table has roughly 200,000 clones, around 80% seen once; the top ten hold about 2.8%. Input material: peripheral blood. These receptors originate from a woman aged 80 or older with active or convalescent COVID-19.

This clone was detected a few times. The rearrangement joins TRBV19 to TRBJ2-3, with 9 bases fitting TRBD2. J gave up 2 bases and V 2 bases, and 5 bases lay outside the gene matches. CDR1 and CDR2 from the germline V gene are LNHDA and SQIVND (reference sequence). The CDR3 is 16 amino acids. The CDR3 reads CASSITQRGATDTQYF. The CDR3 region has the DNA TGTGCCAGTAGTATAACCCAGCGGGGGGCCACAGATACGCAGTATTTT.

This clone was picked up a small number of times. V usage is TRBV19 and J usage is TRBJ2-3; D is possibly TRBD2 (5 bases). The CDR3 sequence is 15 residues long. Trimming took off 1 base at V and 0 bases at J, with 8 bases between the two ends. The germline V gene has CDR1 LNHDA and CDR2 SQIVND (reference sequence). For the CDR3, the DNA is TGTGCCAGTAGTATAGTCGGGGAGAGCACAGATACGCAGTATTTT. Protein sequence: CASSIVGESTDTQYF.

The CDR3 here is CASSLVFRDGYTF. The CDR3 DNA sequence: TGTGCCAGCAGCTTAGTATTCCGCGATGGCTACACCTTC. The chain combines TRBV7-2 with TRBJ1-2; unclear D gene. The CDR3 is 13 amino acids. V lost 1 base, J lost 6 bases, and 9 bases lay in between. Per the germline V gene, CDR1 is SGHTA and CDR2 is FQGNSA.

V gene TRBV3-1 (or the pseudogene TRBV3-2) combines with J gene TRBJ2-2, with TRBD1 matching 7 bases. Germline trimming cut 2 bases from V and 6 bases from J; bases unmatched to any gene: 3. Germline assignment: CDR1 LGHDT and CDR2 YNNKEL (reference sequence). This CDR3 comprises 14 residues. CDR3 DNA sequence: TGTGCCAGCAGCCAACTACAGGGGTCCGGGGAGCTGTTTTTT. Translation gives CASSQLQGSGELFF.

The rearrangement links TRBV5-8 to TRBJ1-1; 8 nucleotides align to TRBD1. The CDR3 is 14 residues long. Losses at the gene ends were 4 bases for V and 4 bases for J; bases not matched to a gene: 6. Germline CDR1 reads SGHTS; CDR2 reads YDEGEE. The CDR3 sequence is CASSVTGGSTEAFF. The CDR3 DNA reads TGTGCCAGCAGCGTTACAGGGGGGAGCACTGAAGCTTTCTTT.

The V and J genes are TRBV5-1 and TRBJ1-6, with 8 bases fitting TRBD1. Germline CDR1 is SGHRS and CDR2 is YFSETQ. J lost 7 bases, V lost 0 bases, and 3 bases had no gene match. The CDR3 has 15 amino acids. The DNA for the CDR3 is TGCGCCAGCAGCTTGGTGGACAGGGTAAATTCACCCCTCCACTTT. It is translated as CASSLVDRVNSPLHF.

CDR3 in DNA: TGTGCCAGCAGCTTCGGACAGGGGGTGACTACCGGGGAGCTGTTTTTT. Protein product: CASSFGQGVTTGELFF. The rearrangement links TRBV5-5 to TRBJ2-2, with 10 nucleotides matching TRBD1. The germline CDR1 and CDR2 sequences are SGHKS and YYEKEE (reference sequence). CDR3 length: 16 residues. V was pared by 2 bases and J by 5 bases, with 6 bases of the junction left unmatched.

This clone has only one observation. The chain recombines TRBV4-1 with TRBJ2-1; 9 positions agree with TRBD2. With 1 base clipped from V and 4 bases from J, the junction kept 5 bases outside the gene matches. The CDR3 loop spans 16 amino acids. The V gene's germline CDR1 is MGHRA and CDR2 YSYEKL. In nucleotides, the CDR3 is TGCGCCAGCAGCCAAGGCTCTAGCGGGGCATACAATGAGCAGTTCTTC. Protein sequence: CASSQGSSGAYNEQFF.

The rearrangement joins TRBV4-1 to TRBJ1-1; TRBD1 might be the D (5 bases). The CDR3 sequence is 14 residues long. CDR1 is MGHRA and CDR2 is YSYEKL in the germline V gene. Trimming took 1 base from V and 6 from J, leaving 12 bases between them. CDR3 protein: CASSQGYGGSEAFF. CDR3 in DNA: TGCGCCAGCAGCCAAGGGTACGGGGGGTCTGAAGCTTTCTTT.

The table lists this clone with a few counts. The V gene is TRBV28, the J gene TRBJ1-4, with unresolved D. The V and J ends lost 5 bases and 0 bases respectively, with 16 bases between them. This CDR3 is built from 17 residues. Germline CDR1 and CDR2: MDHEN and SYDVKM. This chain's CDR3 is CASSTKTRIATNEKLFF. CDR3 nucleotide sequence: TGTGCCAGCAGTACAAAGACTCGTATTGCAACTAATGAAAAACTGTTTTTT.

The chain couples TRBV28 to TRBJ2-7; TRBD1 is a possible D gene (5 bases). Germline CDR1 is MDHEN and CDR2 is SYDVKM. The ends were cut back, 3 bases at V and 1 base at J, with 13 bases in the middle. This CDR3 is 15 amino acids long. The CDR3, as DNA: TGTGCCAGCAGTTTTAGGGCAGGGCGATCCTACGAGCAGTACTTC. This gives the protein CASSFRAGRSYEQYF. Based on the CDR3 plus reference TRBV28 and TRBJ2-7, the full variable domain is DVKVTQSSRYLVKRTGEKVFLECVQDMDHENMFWYRQDPGLGLRLIYFSYDVKMKEKGDIPEGYSVSREKKERFSLILESASTNQTSMYLCASSFRAGRSYEQYFGPGTRLTVT.

This chain links TRBV7-2 with TRBJ1-5; 8 positions match TRBD1. Germline CDR1 and CDR2: SGHTA and FQGNSA. V shed 4 bases and J 3 bases; nucleotides not matched to a gene: 5. This CDR3 comprises 15 residues. The CDR3 is CASSWGTGLNQPQHF. The CDR3 bases are TGTGCCAGCAGCTGGGGGACAGGACTCAATCAGCCCCAGCATTTT. Supplemented by reference TRBV7-2 and TRBJ1-5, the full variable domain reads GAGVSQSPSNKVTEKGKDVELRCDPISGHTALYWYRQSLGQGLEFLIYFQGNSAPDKSGLPSDRFSAERTGGSVSTLTIQRTQQEDSAVYLCASSWGTGLNQPQHFGDGTRLSIL.

This clone was observed a handful of times. The rearrangement uses TRBV5-1 and TRBJ1-2, with a possible D match to TRBD1 (6 bases). V shed 2 bases and J shed 5 bases, with 19 bases lying between them. The length of the CDR3 is 16 residues. Germline lookup yields CDR1 SGHRS and CDR2 YFSETQ. CDR3 sequence: CASSFHLTGLRYGYTF. CDR3 nucleotides: TGCGCCAGCAGCTTCCACCTGACAGGACTGCGATATGGCTACACCTTC.

The V call is TRBV28, the J call TRBJ2-3; unclear D gene. This CDR3 comprises 12 residues. Germline CDR1 MDHEN, CDR2 SYDVKM. With 6 bases removed from V and 5 bases from J, the gap between germline ends came to 9 bases. The CDR3 DNA follows: TGTGCCAGCAGCCGACTGTTAGATACGCAGTATTTT. This encodes CASSRLLDTQYF. The whole variable domain, remainder taken from reference TRBV28 and TRBJ2-3, is DVKVTQSSRYLVKRTGEKVFLECVQDMDHENMFWYRQDPGLGLRLIYFSYDVKMKEKGDIPEGYSVSREKKERFSLILESASTNQTSMYLCASSRLLDTQYFGPGTRLTVL.

The V and J genes are TRBV5-4 and TRBJ2-3; 7 bases align to TRBD1. Trimming cost V 0 bases and J 2 bases; bases outside gene matches: 3. The CDR3 is made up of 15 amino acids. Germline CDR1 and CDR2: SGHNT and YYREEE (reference sequence). CDR3 bases: TGTGCCAGCAGCTTGGCACAGGGGTACACAGATACGCAGTATTTT. This sequence encodes CASSLAQGYTDTQYF.

The chain joins TRBV9 to TRBJ1-2; 7 positions match TRBD1. The CDR3 length is 15 residues. CDR1 and CDR2 (germline): SGDLS, YYNGEE. The V and J ends lost 4 bases and 8 bases, in that order; junction bases with no gene match: 14. The CDR3 sequence is CASSTHTDRAKGYTF. The CDR3 bases are TGTGCCAGCAGCACACATACAGACAGGGCCAAAGGCTACACCTTC.

This chain uses TRBV5-1 with TRBJ2-7, with D perhaps TRBD1 (6 bases). Germline V gene data show CDR1 as SGHRS and CDR2 as YFSETQ. CDR3 size: 15 residues. V lost 0 bases and J lost 6, with 16 bases in between. This CDR3 is CASSLATGSYGEQYF. CDR3 nucleotide sequence: TGCGCCAGCAGCTTGGCAACAGGGTCCTACGGCGAGCAGTACTTC. Together with reference TRBV5-1 and TRBJ2-7, the CDR3 gives the full variable domain: KAGVTQTPRYLIKTRGQQVTLSCSPISGHRSVSWYQQTPGQGLQFLFEYFSETQRNKGNFPGRFSGRQFSNSRSEMNVSTLELGDSALYLCASSLATGSYGEQYFGPGTRLTVT.

J is TRBJ2-3 and V is TRBV29-1, with D perhaps matching TRBD1 (5 bases). This CDR3 is 14 amino acids long. V gave up 6 bases and J gave up 1 base, with 14 bases separating them. Germline loops: CDR1 SQVTM, CDR2 ANQGSEA. CDR3 loop: CSVDSPQGTDTQYF. As DNA, the CDR3 is TGCAGCGTCGACAGTCCCCAAGGCACAGATACGCAGTATTTT.

The chain recombines TRBV9 with TRBJ2-5; no reliable D call. The germline V and J ends were trimmed by 4 bases and 1 base, with 11 bases remaining between them. The germline V gene has CDR1 SGDLS and CDR2 YYNGEE. The CDR3 has 14 residues. Here the CDR3 reads CASSPPSSQETQYF. CDR3 coding DNA: TGTGCCAGCAGCCCCCCGTCTAGCCAAGAGACCCAGTACTTC.

The V and J genes are TRBV5-5 and TRBJ2-7; 7 bases fit TRBD2. J lost 3 bases, V lost 0 bases, and 6 bases had no gene match. Germline assignment: CDR1 SGHKS and CDR2 YYEKEE (reference sequence). The CDR3 totals 15 residues. The chain's CDR3 is CASSLDWWEGYEQYF. CDR3 DNA sequence: TGTGCCAGCAGCTTGGATTGGTGGGAGGGCTACGAGCAGTACTTC.

This chain uses TRBV25-1 with TRBJ1-2; 10 positions agree with TRBD1. Germline loops: CDR1 MGHDK, CDR2 SYGVNS. V dropped 4 bases and J dropped 6; count of bases not matched to a gene: 8. The CDR3 runs 15 residues. For the CDR3, the DNA is TGTGCCAGCAGTGTACGAGGACAGGGGGTCGATGGCTACACCTTC. Translated, it gives CASSVRGQGVDGYTF.

This chain joins TRBV28 and TRBJ2-1; 8 bases map to TRBD2. The CDR3 runs to 14 residues. With V trimmed by 5 bases and J by 14 bases, 14 bases remained unmatched. Germline V gives CDR1 MDHEN, CDR2 SYDVKM. In DNA form, the CDR3 reads TGTGCCAGCAGTCCCGGTAGCGGGACGAACGAGGAGTTCTTC. Translating it yields CASSPGSGTNEEFF.

This chain connects TRBV6-6 to TRBJ2-1, with D perhaps matching TRBD1 (5 bases). The CDR3 spans 14 residues. V was clipped by 7 bases and J by 7 bases, with 17 bases between them. The V gene's germline CDR1 is MNHNY and CDR2 SVGAGI (reference sequence). The CDR3 loop is CASTRGQALNEQFF. CDR3 DNA sequence: TGTGCCAGCACTAGGGGTCAGGCCCTAAATGAGCAGTTCTTC.

The rearrangement links TRBV5-4 to TRBJ2-1; TRBD1 aligns across 8 bases. V shed 4 bases and J 3 bases; nucleotides not matched to a gene: 9. Per germline, CDR1 SGHNT and CDR2 YYREEE (reference sequence). CDR3 length equals 16 residues. In nucleotides, the CDR3 is TGTGCCAGCAGCCCCGGACAGGGTTTTGTCTACAATGAGCAGTTCTTC. Translating it yields CASSPGQGFVYNEQFF.

The rearrangement uses TRBV19 and TRBJ2-6, with TRBD1 matching 7 bases. Per the germline V gene, CDR1 is LNHDA and CDR2 is SQIVND (reference sequence). CDR3 length equals 17 residues. V lost 4 bases, J lost 2 bases, and 8 bases stayed unmatched. CDR3 sequence (DNA): TGTGCCAGTAGTACAGGACAGGCCGTACCTGGGGCCAACGTCCTGACTTTC. It encodes CASSTGQAVPGANVLTF.

The genes are TRBV6-5 and TRBJ1-1, with TRBD1 matching over 9 bases. Trimming took 7 bases from V and 2 from J; bases not matched to a gene: 5. The germline V gene has CDR1 MNHEY and CDR2 SVGAGI. The CDR3 spans 14 residues. The CDR3 bases are TGTGCCAGCATAGCCACAGGGGGCAACACTGAAGCTTTCTTT. Its translation: CASIATGGNTEAFF.

The rearrangement uses TRBV20-1 and TRBJ1-2; no clear D gene. The germline V gene has CDR1 DFQATT and CDR2 SNEGSKA (reference sequence). The CDR3 spans 11 residues. The V and J ends lost 6 bases and 5 bases respectively, with 10 bases between them. The CDR3 protein is CSAGGIYGYTF. The CDR3 bases are TGCAGTGCCGGCGGGATATATGGCTACACCTTC.